The 2 T cell receptor beta chains listed next were all sequenced from one sample in a study of T cells in Graves' hyperthyroidism and ophthalmopathy. Template material for amplifying TCR beta CDR3 regions consisted of RNA transcripts. HTBI primers were used for first-round RT-PCR of the TCR CDR3. TCRdb fed the multiplex PCR reads into MiXCR, producing one record per CDR3 protein. The data contain under 350,000 distinct CDR3 sequences, 15% to 20% of them singletons. Material: blood. Source of these receptors: a woman aged 50 to 60 with Graves' hyperthyroidism.

Ten or more counts support this clonotype. The V and J genes are TRBV2 and TRBJ1-1; the D is unclear. Germline V gene data show CDR1 as SNHLY and CDR2 as FYNNEI. This CDR3 is 13 amino acids long. Between the trimmed V and J ends, which lost 6 bases and 1 base, there was a span of 9 bases. CDR3 coding DNA: TGTGCCAGCAGGGCCGCGGGGAACACTGAAGCTTTCTTT. The encoded protein is CASRAAGNTEAFF.

The chain joins TRBV28 to TRBJ1-1, with D possibly being TRBD1 (5 bases). V lost 5 bases, J lost 3 bases, and 19 bases lay in between. CDR3 length: 16 amino acids. Germline-derived CDR1 and CDR2 are MDHEN and SYDVKM. CDR3 in amino acids: CASSASPTGGDTEAFF. Written as DNA, the CDR3 is TGTGCCAGCAGTGCATCTCCCACGGGGGGAGACACTGAAGCTTTCTTT.